Listed below are T cell receptor beta chains from one sample, sequenced in a study of T cell responses to AZD1222 COVID-19 vaccine. Data came from immunoSEQ multiplex PCR; TCRdb stores just in-frame clones and leaves some out. The data show under 200,000 clones, with approximately 90% seen just once and around 4.6% held by the top ten. Source: peripheral blood, taken on day 0 of MenACWY control vaccination. All receptors derive from an adult in good health. The CDR3 runs from the conserved cysteine through the conserved F or W. D genes are given only for firm matches. Size is stated for part of the rows, as once, few or many counts, or as a class when the clone is expanded.

v_call	j_call	cdr3_length	d_call	clone_size	cdr3_nt	cdr3_aa
TRBV7-9	TRBJ1-6	14	-	-	TGTGCCAGCAGCACGCAGGCCCTCAATTCACCCCTCCACTTT	CASSTQALNSPLHF
TRBV13	TRBJ2-1	13	-	-	TGTGCCAGCAGCCGGGATGGGATTGGTGAGCAGTTCTTC	CASSRDGIGEQFF
TRBV10-2	TRBJ1-2	14	-	-	TGCGCCAGCAGCCCAATCGGGGGGGGTAATGGCTACACCTTC	CASSPIGGGNGYTF
TRBV7-2	TRBJ1-1	13	-	-	TGTGCCAGCAGCAACGCCGAGGCCACTGAAGCTTTCTTT	CASSNAEATEAFF
TRBV5-1	TRBJ2-2	15	-	-	TGCGCCAGCAGCTTGCGGCAGACCAACACCGGGGAGCTGTTTTTT	CASSLRQTNTGELFF
TRBV5-1	TRBJ2-1	17	-	-	TGCGCCAGCAGCTTGGGGCCCGGCAGGGTAGCGGTCAATGAGCAGTTCTTC	CASSLGPGRVAVNEQFF
TRBV20-1	TRBJ1-1	11	-	-	TGCAGTAGTTATGTGAACACTGAAGCTTTCTTT	CSSYVNTEAFF
TRBV19	TRBJ1-1	14	-	-	TGTGCCAGTAGTATAGATGGGGTCTCCACTGAAGCTTTCTTT	CASSIDGVSTEAFF
TRBV30	TRBJ1-4	14	TRBD1	-	TGTGCCTGGAGCAGGGACAGGGCTGACGAAAAACTGTTTTTT	CAWSRDRADEKLFF
TRBV12-5	TRBJ1-1	14	-	-	TGTGCTAGTGGTTTGGGGGCAGCGAACACTGAAGCTTTCTTT	CASGLGAANTEAFF
TRBV5-1	TRBJ1-2	19	-	-	TGCGCCAGCAGCTCTTACTATGTGACAGCCTGGCCCTCTACTTGGGGCTACACCTTC	CASSSYYVTAWPSTWGYTF
TRBV19	TRBJ2-7	14	-	-	TGTGCCAGTAGCAGACAGGTCAGCTCCTACGAGCAGTACTTC	CASSRQVSSYEQYF
TRBV29-1	TRBJ2-5	14	TRBD2	-	TGCAGCGGTGGGACTAGCAACTTCGAAGAGACCCAGTACTTC	CSGGTSNFEETQYF
TRBV11-2	TRBJ2-7	13	-	-	TGTGCCAGCAGCGCCCCAGGCCAGTACGAGCAGTACTTC	CASSAPGQYEQYF
TRBV5-1	TRBJ1-4	16	-	-	TGCGCCAGCAGCTTGGGGGGTCAGGGAGGTAATGAAAAACTGTTTTTT	CASSLGGQGGNEKLFF
TRBV29-1	TRBJ1-2	12	TRBD1	-	TGCAGCGTTGGAGTGACAGGGGACGGCTACACCTTC	CSVGVTGDGYTF
TRBV9	TRBJ1-3	16	-	-	TGTGCCAGCAGCGTCAGGGCCACCCCCTCTGGAAACACCATATATTTT	CASSVRATPSGNTIYF
TRBV30	TRBJ1-5	16	-	few	TGTGCCTGGAGTGTAGGGTCGGGACTTCAACGTCAGCCCCAGCATTTT	CAWSVGSGLQRQPQHF
TRBV6-5	TRBJ2-7	13	TRBD2	-	TGTGCCACTACCCGGACTAGCTCCTACGAGCAGTACTTC	CATTRTSSYEQYF
TRBV5-1	TRBJ2-7	14	TRBD1	-	TGCGCCAGCAGCTTAGACAGGGGGTCCTACGAGCAGTACTTC	CASSLDRGSYEQYF
TRBV5-4	TRBJ2-1	11	-	-	TGTGCCAGCAGCTCGGGAGTAGAGCAGTTCTTC	CASSSGVEQFF
TRBV15	TRBJ1-4	15	-	-	TGTGCCACCAGGAACTCCGGGGCTCTAAATGAAAAACTGTTTTTT	CATRNSGALNEKLFF
TRBV7-2	TRBJ1-1	13	-	-	TGTGCCAGCAGCGGGGGGCCGGGGCATGAAGCTTTCTTT	CASSGGPGHEAFF
TRBV7-9	TRBJ2-7	17	TRBD1	-	TGTGCCAGCAGCTCAACCGCCGGGACAGGGGGAAGGCACGAGCAGTACTTC	CASSSTAGTGGRHEQYF
TRBV7-2	TRBJ2-7	14	-	-	TGTGCCAGCAGCTTAGTTGGCCGCACCTACGAGCAGTACTTC	CASSLVGRTYEQYF
TRBV7-2	TRBJ2-5	15	-	-	TGTGCCAGCAGCTCAGTCCCGGGGCCGCAAGAGACCCAGTACTTC	CASSSVPGPQETQYF
TRBV19	TRBJ2-5	14	-	-	TGTGCCAGTAGTAAATACAGGGTCGGAGAGACCCAGTACTTC	CASSKYRVGETQYF
TRBV13	TRBJ2-5	14	TRBD2	-	TGTGCCAGCAGCTTAGGACTAGCGGGGGAGACCCAGTACTTC	CASSLGLAGETQYF
TRBV7-2	TRBJ2-5	14	TRBD2	-	TGTGCCAGCAGCTTAGTACTAGCGGGAGGGCCAGTGTACTTC	CASSLVLAGGPVYF
TRBV20-1	TRBJ2-3	15	TRBD2	-	TGCAGTGCTAGTCGCCAGACTAGCGGTGCAGATACGCAGTATTTT	CSASRQTSGADTQYF
TRBV19	TRBJ2-1	16	-	-	TGTGCCAGTAGTATTGGACCCCATTCCCCTTACAATGAGCAGTTCTTC	CASSIGPHSPYNEQFF
TRBV7-7	TRBJ2-3	15	TRBD2	-	TGTGCTAGCAGTCGGATAGCGGGAGAGGCAGATACGCAGTATTTT	CASSRIAGEADTQYF
TRBV9	TRBJ1-1	14	TRBD1	-	TGTGCCAGCAGCGTCACAGGGGGCTGGACTGAAGCTTTCTTT	CASSVTGGWTEAFF
TRBV5-4	TRBJ1-1	16	-	once	TGTGCCAGCGCGCGAGCGGGGTCCCGGGTGAACACTGAAGCTTTCTTT	CASARAGSRVNTEAFF
TRBV4-2	TRBJ2-7	13	-	few	TGTGCCAGCAGCCAATACACAGGGTACGAGCAGTACTTC	CASSQYTGYEQYF
TRBV7-9	TRBJ2-1	15	TRBD2	-	TGTGCCAGCAGGGTAGCGGGAGGGCCTCTAGGTGAGCAGTTCTTC	CASRVAGGPLGEQFF
TRBV5-4	TRBJ2-7	14	TRBD2	-	TGTGCCAGCAGGTCAACTAGCGGGAGAGGCGAGCAGTACTTC	CASRSTSGRGEQYF
TRBV18	TRBJ1-5	13	-	-	TGTGCCAGCTCACGTACGGGGGATCAGCCCCAGCATTTT	CASSRTGDQPQHF
TRBV2	TRBJ2-1	13	TRBD2	-	TGTGCCAGCACACTAGCGACCTACAATGAGCAGTTCTTC	CASTLATYNEQFF
TRBV5-6	TRBJ1-5	12	-	-	TGTGCCAGCAGCTTCTCGGGACAGCCCCAGCATTTT	CASSFSGQPQHF
TRBV12-3/TRBV12-4	TRBJ1-1	13	-	-	TGTGCCAGCACCGTGGGGTGGAACACTGAAGCTTTCTTT	CASTVGWNTEAFF
TRBV5-1	TRBJ2-1	12	-	-	TGCGCCAGCAGCTTGGAACCCCATGAGCAGTTCTTC	CASSLEPHEQFF
TRBV7-2	TRBJ2-7	12	-	-	TGTGCCAGCAGCTTAGATCACTACGAGCAGTACTTC	CASSLDHYEQYF
TRBV27	TRBJ2-1	15	TRBD2	-	TGTGCCAGCAGTGCACTAGCGGGAGTAGGAAATGAGCAGTTCTTC	CASSALAGVGNEQFF